This passage covers 30 T cell receptor beta chains from one sample sequenced in a study of radiation and T cells in renal cell carcinoma. Specified time point: baseline pretreatment blood. Specified treatment: 15 Gy SBRT to primary tumor, nephrectomy 4 weeks later. Profiled with immunoSEQ multiplex PCR; TCRdb holds only in-frame clones, not every one. The data show 95,000 to 150,000 clones, 82% seen once. The sequences come from blood, collected from a patient whose treatment included radiotherapy and nephrectomy. These receptors were obtained from a woman aged 55-70 years with renal cell carcinoma.

The gene calls are TRBV15 and TRBJ2-1, with 8 bases that match TRBD2. CDR3 length equals 15 residues. In germline, CDR1 is LNHNV, CDR2 YYDKDF (reference sequence). With V trimmed by 2 bases and J by 5 bases, 5 bases remained unmatched. Written as DNA, the CDR3 is TGTGCCACCAGCAGATTCGGGGGGGAAGACAATGAGCAGTTCTTC. Amino acids: CATSRFGGEDNEQFF.

The V and J genes are TRBV4-1 and TRBJ2-4, with 8 bases lining up with TRBD1. Germline V lookup: CDR1 MGHRA, CDR2 YSYEKL. The CDR3 extends over 14 amino acids. The V and J ends lost 1 base and 4 bases, in that order; junction bases with no gene match: 0. Written as DNA, the CDR3 is TGCGCCAGCAGCCAAGGGACAGGGAAAAACATTCAGTACTTC. It translates to CASSQGTGKNIQYF.

This chain links TRBV6-1 with TRBJ1-1; D is undetermined. The ends were cut back, 6 bases at V and 11 bases at J, with 22 bases in the middle. This CDR3 comprises 14 residues. Germline loops: CDR1 MNHNS, CDR2 SASEGT. As DNA, the CDR3 is TGTGCCAGCAGCGATAGTTGGAGCGCTGCGGTGGCTTTCTTT. Translation: CASSDSWSAAVAFF.

This clone has just one count. The identical CDR3 is also encoded by other nucleotide sequences in the sample. The chain joins TRBV19 to TRBJ1-1; D gene ambiguous. Trimming removed 3 bases at V and 1 base at J, with 3 bases between. CDR1 and CDR2 (germline): LNHDA, SQIVND (reference sequence). This CDR3 is 12 amino acids long. The CDR3 loop is CASSIQNTEAFF. CDR3 DNA: TGTGCCAGTAGTATCCAGAACACTGAAGCTTTCTTT.

This clone occurred a few times. Mismatch with germline at one junction end may stem from a read error. The chain combines TRBV7-7 with TRBJ2-7; 9 bases are a match to TRBD1. CDR1 and CDR2 (germline): SSHAT, FNYEAQ (reference sequence). This CDR3 is 14 amino acids long. The CDR3 region is CASSLGTGSYEQYF. CDR3 nucleotides: TGTGCTAGCAGCTTAGGGACAGGGTCCTACGAGCAGTACTTC.

This chain connects TRBV18 to TRBJ1-1; 9 positions match TRBD1. V dropped 2 bases and J dropped 5; count of bases not matched to a gene: 6. The length of the CDR3 is 15 residues. From germline, CDR1 is KGHSH and CDR2 LQKENI. The CDR3 region is CASSPIGTGRTEAFF. In DNA form, the CDR3 reads TGTGCCAGCTCACCAATTGGGACAGGGAGGACTGAAGCTTTCTTT.

This chain joins TRBV30 and TRBJ2-1, with no clear D. The CDR3 runs to 11 residues. V dropped 3 bases and J dropped 9 bases, with 9 bases sitting between them. The germline V gene has CDR1 GTSNPN and CDR2 SVGIG (reference sequence). CDR3 nucleotides: TGTGCCTGGAGCGTAGGTGGTGAGCAGTTCTTC. Translated: CAWSVGGEQFF.

The chain combines TRBV2 with TRBJ1-2; D perhaps matches TRBD1 (5 bases). The germline gives CDR1 SNHLY, CDR2 FYNNEI. V lost 4 bases, J lost 7 bases, and 16 bases lay in between. CDR3 length: 14 amino acids. The CDR3 is CASSADTVLFGYTF. DNA for the CDR3: TGTGCCAGCAGTGCGGACACCGTTCTGTTTGGCTACACCTTC.

This chain connects TRBV27 to TRBJ2-7, with 9 bases identical to TRBD1. Germline CDR1 MNHEY, CDR2 SMNVEV (reference sequence). This CDR3 is 13 amino acids long. V shed 9 bases and J 0 bases; nucleotides not matched to a gene: 3. The CDR3 DNA is TGTGCCAGTTGGGACAGGGACTCCTACGAGCAGTACTTC. Its protein product is CASWDRDSYEQYF.

The rearrangement joins TRBV7-3 to TRBJ1-3; 7 bases are shared with TRBD1. The junction had 4 bases not matched to a gene; V was cut back by 4 bases and J by 4 bases. Germline CDR1 is SGHTA and CDR2 is FQGTGA. This CDR3 comprises 14 residues. CDR3 coding DNA: TGTGCCAGCAGCTCTACAGGGGAAGGAAACACCATATATTTT. Translated, it gives CASSSTGEGNTIYF.

CDR3 residues: CASSPDSNQPQHF. CDR3 DNA: TGTGCCAGCTCGCCCGATAGCAATCAGCCCCAGCATTTT. This chain joins TRBV18 and TRBJ1-5; no reliable D call. With 6 bases removed from V and 0 bases from J, the gap between germline ends came to 6 bases. The germline V gene has CDR1 KGHSH and CDR2 LQKENI. This CDR3 has 13 residues.

The chain carries TRBV6-1 and TRBJ2-2; 12 bases map to TRBD2. The trim removed 4 bases at V and 7 bases at J, leaving 7 bases unmatched. The CDR3 is 16 residues long. Germline lookup yields CDR1 MNHNS and CDR2 SASEGT. CDR3 DNA sequence: TGTGCCAGCAGTGGACTAGCGGGAGAGTTGGGCGGGGAGCTGTTTTTT. This sequence encodes CASSGLAGELGGELFF.

CDR3 bases: TGTGCCAGCTCACCACCAAACAGCCCTGGAAACACCATATATTTT. It translates to CASSPPNSPGNTIYF. This chain uses TRBV18 with TRBJ1-3; no reliable D call. Deletions cut 0 bases from V and 2 bases from J, with 8 bases between. This CDR3 has 15 residues. In germline, CDR1 is KGHSH, CDR2 LQKENI.

This clone has only a few counts. This chain joins TRBV28 and TRBJ1-4, with TRBD1 matching 7 bases. The germline V gene encodes CDR1 MDHEN and CDR2 SYDVKM. Trimming took 6 bases from V and 8 from J; bases not matched to a gene: 9. The CDR3 runs 14 residues. This CDR3 reads CASRTGNNREKLFF. For the CDR3, the DNA is TGTGCCAGCAGGACAGGGAATAACAGGGAAAAACTGTTTTTT.

The rearrangement uses TRBV27 and TRBJ1-5, with D hard to call. Germline V gene sequence: CDR1 MNHEY, CDR2 SMNVEV (reference sequence). Trimming stripped 6 bases from V and 0 bases from J, with 9 bases between. This CDR3 is 14 amino acids long. The CDR3 bases are TGTGCCAGCAGAAATCTTAATAGCAATCAGCCCCAGCATTTT. Protein: CASRNLNSNQPQHF.

The chain links TRBV18 to TRBJ1-5; perhaps TRBD1 as D (5 bases). This CDR3 has 17 residues. Germline CDR1 reads KGHSH; CDR2 reads LQKENI. V was shortened by 3 bases and J by 6 bases, with 21 bases between the two germline ends. CDR3 nucleotide sequence: TGTGCCAGCTCACCCTCCGCCAGGCCGCTTGGGGGTCAGCCCCAGCATTTT. It codes for CASSPSARPLGGQPQHF.

This clone was recorded a few times. The chain recombines TRBV7-2 with TRBJ2-7; D remains unclear. Trimming pared 1 base from V and 7 bases from J, leaving 11 bases between. The CDR3 runs 13 residues. Germline V lookup: CDR1 SGHTA, CDR2 FQGNSA. The DNA of the CDR3 is TGTGCCAGCAGCTTAGAGGTTGTTTCTGAGCAGTACTTC. Translated: CASSLEVVSEQYF. Variable domain in full (rest from reference TRBV7-2 and TRBJ2-7): GAGVSQSPSNKVTEKGKDVELRCDPISGHTALYWYRQSLGQGLEFLIYFQGNSAPDKSGLPSDRFSAERTGGSVSTLTIQRTQQEDSAVYLCASSLEVVSEQYFGPGTRLTVT.

The V and J genes are TRBV6-1 and TRBJ2-7; D is ambiguous. This CDR3 has 12 residues. Trimming removed 2 bases at V and 4 bases at J, with 6 bases between. Looked up from germline, CDR1 is MNHNS and CDR2 is SASEGT. The CDR3 DNA reads as TGTGCCAGCAGTGAACTTGGGTACGAGCAGTACTTC. The encoded protein is CASSELGYEQYF.

This clone was counted a single time. In DNA, the CDR3 is TGTGCCAGCTCACCAATTAGGACAGGGGTGGACACTGAAGCTTTCTTT. Amino acid sequence: CASSPIRTGVDTEAFF. The rearrangement links TRBV18 to TRBJ1-1; 9 bases fit TRBD1. With V trimmed by 2 bases and J by 3 bases, 7 bases remained unmatched. CDR3 length: 16 amino acids. The germline V gene encodes CDR1 KGHSH and CDR2 LQKENI.

The J gene is TRBJ1-1, the V gene TRBV11-2; D gene unclear. Germline V gives CDR1 SGHAT, CDR2 FQNNGV. CDR3 length equals 12 residues. V lost 6 bases and J 8 bases, leaving 13 bases between the germline ends. CDR3 nucleotides: TGTGCCAGCAGTAAGGCGGTCACGGAAGCTTTCTTT. Translation: CASSKAVTEAFF.

The V and J genes are TRBV6-5 and TRBJ2-3; 7 bases are shared with TRBD2. Trimming removed 3 bases from V and 5 bases from J; junction bases left unmatched: 5. Germline-derived CDR1 and CDR2 are MNHEY and SVGAGI. CDR3 length: 14 amino acids. This CDR3 reads CASSYSRGIDTQYF. DNA of the CDR3: TGTGCCAGCAGTTATTCGCGGGGGATAGATACGCAGTATTTT.

The rearrangement links TRBV2 to TRBJ2-7; D gene uncertain. The CDR3 contains 15 residues. V shed 6 bases and J shed 1 base, with 16 bases lying between them. Per germline, CDR1 SNHLY and CDR2 FYNNEI. Written as DNA, the CDR3 is TGTGCCAGCAGGGCCGGGTCTTCCCTATCCTACGAGCAGTACTTC. This translates into CASRAGSSLSYEQYF.

This sequence joins TRBV27 and TRBJ2-7, with TRBD1 identical over 12 bases. This CDR3 spans 15 amino acids. The J segment lost 4 bases and the V segment lost 5 bases, leaving 6 bases of the junction unmatched. Germline lookup yields CDR1 MNHEY and CDR2 SMNVEV (reference sequence). The CDR3 loop reads CASSAGTGGAYEQYF. CDR3 DNA sequence: TGTGCCAGCAGTGCTGGGACAGGGGGCGCGTACGAGCAGTACTTC.

This chain uses TRBV27 with TRBJ1-2; D gene unclear. This CDR3 region has 13 residues. The germline V gene has CDR1 MNHEY and CDR2 SMNVEV (reference sequence). Trimming left V 0 bases short and J 7 bases short, with 9 bases between. The CDR3 region is CASSLSGRSGYTF. CDR3 nucleotide sequence: TGTGCCAGCAGTTTATCTGGGAGATCTGGCTACACCTTC.

The rearrangement uses TRBV2 and TRBJ1-5, with TRBD1 matching over 8 bases. Per germline, CDR1 SNHLY and CDR2 FYNNEI. Unmatched junction bases numbered 12, after V lost 8 bases and J lost 0 bases. This CDR3 spans 17 amino acids. CDR3 protein: CASLTGAHTYSNQPQHF. In DNA form, the CDR3 reads TGTGCCAGCCTGACAGGGGCCCACACTTATAGCAATCAGCCCCAGCATTTT.

The chain uses TRBV4-1 and TRBJ1-1; D perhaps matches TRBD1 (5 bases). The length of the CDR3 is 14 residues. CDR1 and CDR2 (germline): MGHRA, YSYEKL. The V and J ends lost 7 bases and 0 bases respectively, with 12 bases between them. CDR3 nucleotides: TGCGCCAGCACGTCGGGGCAGATGAACACTGAAGCTTTCTTT. Amino acids: CASTSGQMNTEAFF.

The CDR3 sequence: CASSLAGPGGYTF. CDR3 coding DNA: TGTGCCAGCAGTTTAGCGGGGCCGGGAGGCTACACCTTC. The V and J genes are TRBV27 and TRBJ1-2, with a tentative D call TRBD1 (5 bases). CDR3 length equals 13 residues. V was clipped by 2 bases and J by 8 bases, with 12 bases between them. Germline lookup yields CDR1 MNHEY and CDR2 SMNVEV (reference sequence).

The V gene is TRBV9, the J gene TRBJ1-1, with a tentative D call TRBD1 (5 bases). Trimming left V 0 bases short and J 4 bases short, with 16 bases between. The CDR3 has 16 residues. Germline CDR1 and CDR2: SGDLS and YYNGEE. As DNA, the CDR3 is TGTGCCAGCAGCGTAGATCCGGGGGGAGAGGGCACTGAAGCTTTCTTT. Amino acid sequence: CASSVDPGGEGTEAFF.

A single count supports this clone. The chain is built from TRBV19 and TRBJ1-2; no clear D. Germline V gene sequence: CDR1 LNHDA, CDR2 SQIVND (reference sequence). The CDR3 spans 15 residues. The ends were cut back, 0 bases at V and 4 bases at J, with 12 bases in the middle. The CDR3, as DNA: TGTGCCAGTAGTATAGATCGGGCACGCGCCTATGGCTACACCTTC. Protein: CASSIDRARAYGYTF.

This rearrangement joins TRBV7-9 to TRBJ1-6; D unresolved. Germline lookup yields CDR1 SEHNR and CDR2 FQNEAQ (reference sequence). Trimming shortened V by 1 base and J by 0 bases, and 10 bases separated the two germline ends. The CDR3 is made up of 17 amino acids. Here the CDR3 DNA reads TGTGCCAGCAGCTTAGTAGCGGTGGGCTCCTATAATTCACCCCTCCACTTT. The encoded protein is CASSLVAVGSYNSPLHF.